The rows below give T cell receptor beta chains drawn from one sample of a study of human T cells and chemical hapten exposure. TCRdb used MiXCR to reprocess the RACE reads, holding one entry per CDR3 protein. The table lists some 89,000 distinct CDR3 sequences, less than 35% of them singletons. The source material was whole blood, sampled in connection with sensitization to the hapten diphenylcyclopropenone (DPC). Every receptor here comes from a man between 35 and 55 years old with alopecia areata. Some clones in this sample may be carry-over from other donors' samples. CDR3s include the opening cysteine and the closing phenylalanine or tryptophan. The order of the fields is CDR3 DNA, CDR3 protein, J gene, clone size, V gene, D gene. D genes are given only for firm matches. Some rows have no size entry. The others give once, few or many, or a class for an expanded clone.

TGCAGTGCTAGGGGACAGGGGGCGCGTAATTCACCCCTCCACTTT CSARGQGARNSPLHF TRBJ1-6 - TRBV20-1 TRBD1
TGTGCCAGCAGCGTAGGGACTTTAGGGCGGAATGAGCAGTTCTTC CASSVGTLGRNEQFF TRBJ2-1 many TRBV9 -
TGCGCCAGCAGCCCCACCCTTAGCGGAAGAGATACGCAGTATTTT CASSPTLSGRDTQYF TRBJ2-3 - TRBV4-3 -
TGCGCCAGCAGCTTGGGACAGGGATTTGAAGAGCAGTACTTC CASSLGQGFEEQYF TRBJ2-7 - TRBV5-1 TRBD1
TGTGCCAGCAGTTACTCGAGGACCGGGACAGGGCTCACAGATACGCAGTATTTT CASSYSRTGTGLTDTQYF TRBJ2-3 - TRBV6-2/TRBV6-3 TRBD1
TGTGCCAGCAGCTTAGCATTGGCGGATACGCAGTATTTT CASSLALADTQYF TRBJ2-3 - TRBV7-2 -
TGTGCCAGCAGTCCTAGCGGGTTCACAGATACGCAGTATTTT CASSPSGFTDTQYF TRBJ2-3 few TRBV6-2/TRBV6-3 TRBD2
TGTGCCAGCAGTTACAATCCCTTACTAGCGGGAGGGGCAGATACGCAGTATTTT CASSYNPLLAGGADTQYF TRBJ2-3 - TRBV6-5 TRBD2
TGTGCCAGCAGCGTAGCCCGGGCTCGATTTGATGAGCAGTTCTTC CASSVARARFDEQFF TRBJ2-1 few TRBV9 -
TGTGCCAGCACTAGCGGGATAGATACGCAGTATTTT CASTSGIDTQYF TRBJ2-3 medium-sized TRBV12-3/TRBV12-4 TRBD2
TGCAGCGTTGATGACCTAGGGCGCGGGGAAAAACTGTTTTTT CSVDDLGRGEKLFF TRBJ1-4 once TRBV29-1 -
TGTGCCAGCAGCCGTGACGCGATATCGGGTATTACAACAAGCTCCTACAATGAGCAGTTCTTC CASSRDAISGITTSSYNEQFF TRBJ2-1 - TRBV12-3/TRBV12-4 -
TGCAGTGCTAGACCCCTGGGGACTAGCCGATTTGGAGGGCCGTACTTC CSARPLGTSRFGGPYF TRBJ2-7 - TRBV20-1 TRBD2
TGTGCCAGCAGCCTTACAGGGGGCGGCTATGGCTACACCTTC CASSLTGGGYGYTF TRBJ1-2 many TRBV7-2 TRBD1
TGTGCCAGCAGCTTCAGGACCTCAGGCTCCCTCCACTTT CASSFRTSGSLHF TRBJ1-6 - TRBV9 -
TGTGCCAGCAGTCAAAGGGGTACAGAATACGAGCAGTACTTC CASSQRGTEYEQYF TRBJ2-7 - TRBV27 -
TGTGCCAGCAGCCAAGATACACATTCCGAGCAGTACTTC CASSQDTHSEQYF TRBJ2-7 - TRBV14 -
TGTGCCACCAGTGAGTCCGGGACAGGGGTGTCTGAGCAGTTCTTC CATSESGTGVSEQFF TRBJ2-1 - TRBV24-1 TRBD1
TGTGCCAGCAAAACTGGACTAGCCACAGATACGCAGTATTTT CASKTGLATDTQYF TRBJ2-3 - TRBV7-8 TRBD2
TGTGCCAGCAGTCACGGGGAGACCCAGTACTTC CASSHGETQYF TRBJ2-5 - TRBV27 -
TGTGCCAGCAGCTTGGGGCAGGGGGAGGTGAACACTGAAGCTTTCTTT CASSLGQGEVNTEAFF TRBJ1-1 few TRBV5-5 TRBD1
TGTGCCAGCAGTTTAACGCGACTAGCGGGAGACGAGAGCACAGATACGCAGTATTTT CASSLTRLAGDESTDTQYF TRBJ2-3 - TRBV12-3/TRBV12-4 TRBD2
TGTGCCAGTAGTATAGTACTAGCGGGAAGTGTGGGCACCGGGGAGCTGTTTTTT CASSIVLAGSVGTGELFF TRBJ2-2 - TRBV19 TRBD2
TGCAGTGCTATAAGGCGGAACACTGAAGCTTTCTTT CSAIRRNTEAFF TRBJ1-1 - TRBV20-1 -
TGCAGCGTTGTCGTCGGGAGTAACTATGGCTACACCTTC CSVVVGSNYGYTF TRBJ1-2 - TRBV29-1 -
TGCAGTGCTAGAGAAACTGCCGCAGATACGCAGTATTTT CSARETAADTQYF TRBJ2-3 - TRBV20-1 -
TGCGCCAGCAGCCTCGAGAGGGGTAGGGGATGGTACAATGAGCAGTTCTTC CASSLERGRGWYNEQFF TRBJ2-1 - TRBV4-3 -
TGTGCCAGCCACAGGGGTCAAGAGACCCAGTACTTC CASHRGQETQYF TRBJ2-5 few TRBV28 TRBD1
TGTGCCAGCAGCCGATGGAGCGAATCTACAGATACGCAGTATTTT CASSRWSESTDTQYF TRBJ2-3 - TRBV11-2 -
TGTGCCAGCAGCAAGACATTGGACACAGATACGCAGTATTTT CASSKTLDTDTQYF TRBJ2-3 many TRBV7-9 -
TGTGCCAGCAGCTTACAGGCGTCCTACGAGCAGTACTTC CASSLQASYEQYF TRBJ2-7 few TRBV7-2 -
TGTGCCAGCAGCTTAGCGCCCGATCCTCTGGCGTATTTT CASSLAPDPLAYF TRBJ1-3 many TRBV7-9 -
TGTGCCATCAGTGAGTCGGGGACAGGGTTACTCTACGAGCAGTACTTC CAISESGTGLLYEQYF TRBJ2-7 few TRBV10-3 TRBD1
TGCAGTCCCAAGTGGGGGGGCACTGAAGCTTTCTTT CSPKWGGTEAFF TRBJ1-1 - TRBV20-1 -
TGTGCCAGCAGCTTAGACCCTTCGGGGCAGTACTTC CASSLDPSGQYF TRBJ2-7 - TRBV7-9 -
TGTGCCAGCAGCCTGACTAGCGGGCGTACCTACAATGAGCAGTTCTTC CASSLTSGRTYNEQFF TRBJ2-1 once TRBV3-1 TRBD2
TGTGCCACCAGTGATTTGACCCCCAACAGGGGGAGCACAGATACGCAGTATTTT CATSDLTPNRGSTDTQYF TRBJ2-3 - TRBV24-1 TRBD1
TGTGCCAGCAGCTTAGAGGGGGCGCCTGGGGCCAACGTCCTGACTTTC CASSLEGAPGANVLTF TRBJ2-6 - TRBV7-9 TRBD1
TGCGCCAGCAGTGCAGGAGGGACTGGAGAGACCCAGTACTTC CASSAGGTGETQYF TRBJ2-5 - TRBV10-1 -
TGCAGTGCTAGAGCCCCCGGAGGGACAGGAGGCCGTCGGACTGAAGCTTTCTTT CSARAPGGTGGRRTEAFF TRBJ1-1 - TRBV20-1 TRBD1